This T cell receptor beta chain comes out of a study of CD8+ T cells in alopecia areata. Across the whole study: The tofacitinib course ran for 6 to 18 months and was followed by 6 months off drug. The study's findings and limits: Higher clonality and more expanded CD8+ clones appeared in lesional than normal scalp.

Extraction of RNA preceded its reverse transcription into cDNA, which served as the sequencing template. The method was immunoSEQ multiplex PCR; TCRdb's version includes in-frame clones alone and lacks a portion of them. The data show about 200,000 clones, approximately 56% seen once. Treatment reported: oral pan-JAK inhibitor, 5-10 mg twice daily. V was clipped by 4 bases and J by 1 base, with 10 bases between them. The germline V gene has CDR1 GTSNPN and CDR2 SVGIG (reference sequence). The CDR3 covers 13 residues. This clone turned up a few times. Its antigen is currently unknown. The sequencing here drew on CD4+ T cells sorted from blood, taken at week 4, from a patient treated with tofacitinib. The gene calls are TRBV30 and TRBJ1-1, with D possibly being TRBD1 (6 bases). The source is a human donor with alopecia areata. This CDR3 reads CAWTKDRNTEAFF. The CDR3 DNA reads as TGTGCCTGGACCAAGGACAGGAACACTGAAGCTTTCTTT.